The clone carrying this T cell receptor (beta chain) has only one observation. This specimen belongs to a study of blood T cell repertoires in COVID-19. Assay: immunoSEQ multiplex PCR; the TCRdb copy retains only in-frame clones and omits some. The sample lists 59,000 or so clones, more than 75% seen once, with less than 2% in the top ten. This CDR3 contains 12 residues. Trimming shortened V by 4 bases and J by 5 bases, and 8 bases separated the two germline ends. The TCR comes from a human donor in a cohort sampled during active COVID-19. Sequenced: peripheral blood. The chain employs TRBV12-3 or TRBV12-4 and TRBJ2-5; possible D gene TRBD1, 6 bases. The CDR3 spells CASSSGVETQYF. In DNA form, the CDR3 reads TGTGCCAGCAGTTCAGGGGTGGAGACCCAGTACTTC.